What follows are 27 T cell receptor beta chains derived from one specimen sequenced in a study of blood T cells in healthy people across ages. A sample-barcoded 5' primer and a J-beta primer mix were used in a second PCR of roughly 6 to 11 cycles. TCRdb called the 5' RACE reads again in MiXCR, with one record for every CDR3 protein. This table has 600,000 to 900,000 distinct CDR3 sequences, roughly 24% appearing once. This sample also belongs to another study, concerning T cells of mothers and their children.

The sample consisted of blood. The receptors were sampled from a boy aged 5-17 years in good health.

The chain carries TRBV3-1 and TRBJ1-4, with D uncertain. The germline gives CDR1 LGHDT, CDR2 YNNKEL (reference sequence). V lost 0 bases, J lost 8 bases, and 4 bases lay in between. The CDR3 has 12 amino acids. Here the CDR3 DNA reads TGTGCCAGCAGCCAAGAAGTGGAAAAACTGTTTTTT. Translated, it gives CASSQEVEKLFF. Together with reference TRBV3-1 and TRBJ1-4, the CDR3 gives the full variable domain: DTAVSQTPKYLVTQMGNDKSIKCEQNLGHDTMYWYKQDSKKFLKIMFSYNNKELIINETVPNRFSPKSPDKAHLNLHINSLELGDSAVYFCASSQEVEKLFFGSGTQLSVL.

DNA for the CDR3: TGCAGTGCTAGACTAGGTCCGGGGGGAAGTATCTACGAGCAGTACTTC. This codes for CSARLGPGGSIYEQYF. This sequence joins TRBV20-1 and TRBJ2-7; 7 bases are shared with TRBD2. The CDR3 spans 16 residues. V lost 2 bases and J lost 3; bases outside the gene matches: 13. Germline V lookup: CDR1 DFQATT, CDR2 SNEGSKA (reference sequence).

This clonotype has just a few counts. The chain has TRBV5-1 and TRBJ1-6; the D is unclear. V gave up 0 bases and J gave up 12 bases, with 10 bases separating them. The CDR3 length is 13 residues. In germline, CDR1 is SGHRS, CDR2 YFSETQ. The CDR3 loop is CASSLGNPRPLHF. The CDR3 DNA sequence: TGCGCCAGCAGCTTGGGGAACCCCAGACCCCTCCACTTT.

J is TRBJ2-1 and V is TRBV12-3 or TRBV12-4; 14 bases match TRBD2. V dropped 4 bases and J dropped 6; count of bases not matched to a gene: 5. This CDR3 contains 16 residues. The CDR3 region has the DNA TGTGCCAGCAGTTGGCAGGGGACTAGCGGGGGCAATGAGCAGTTCTTC. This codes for CASSWQGTSGGNEQFF.

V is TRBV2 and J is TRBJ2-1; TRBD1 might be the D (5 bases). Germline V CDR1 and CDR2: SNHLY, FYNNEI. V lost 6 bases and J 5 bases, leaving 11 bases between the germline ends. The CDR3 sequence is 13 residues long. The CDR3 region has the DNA TGTGCCAGCAGGGCAGGGATAGACAATGAGCAGTTCTTC. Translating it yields CASRAGIDNEQFF.

The CDR3, as DNA: TGTGCCATCGGATGGACTGGAGGGGAGACCCAGTACTTC. Its translation: CAIGWTGGETQYF. The chain uses TRBV10-3 and TRBJ2-1; tentatively, D is TRBD2 (6 bases). The J call is doubtful: the DNA matches TRBJ2-5 better. The CDR3 runs to 13 residues. Germline V gene sequence: CDR1 ENHRY, CDR2 SYGVKD.

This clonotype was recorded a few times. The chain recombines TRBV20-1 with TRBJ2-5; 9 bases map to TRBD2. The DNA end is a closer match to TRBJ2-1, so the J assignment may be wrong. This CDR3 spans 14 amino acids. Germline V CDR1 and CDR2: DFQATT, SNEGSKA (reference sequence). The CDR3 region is CSARGLAVYNEQFF. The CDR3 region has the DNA TGCAGTGCTAGAGGACTAGCGGTCTACAATGAGCAGTTCTTC.

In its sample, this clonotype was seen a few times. The CDR3, as DNA: TGCAGTGCCCTCGCAGAGGGTAGGGAAGCTTTCTTT. Amino acids: CSALAEGREAFF. The chain is built from TRBV20-1 and TRBJ1-1; unclear D gene. V lost 6 bases and J lost 8, with 16 bases in between. The V gene's germline CDR1 is DFQATT and CDR2 SNEGSKA (reference sequence). This CDR3 is built from 12 residues.

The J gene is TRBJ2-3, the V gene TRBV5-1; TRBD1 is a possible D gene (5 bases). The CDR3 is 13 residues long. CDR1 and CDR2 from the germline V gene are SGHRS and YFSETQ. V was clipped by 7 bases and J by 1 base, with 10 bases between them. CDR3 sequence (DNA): TGCGCCAGCGGTCAGGGTGGCACAGATACGCAGTATTTT. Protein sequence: CASGQGGTDTQYF. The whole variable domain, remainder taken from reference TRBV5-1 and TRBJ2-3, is KAGVTQTPRYLIKTRGQQVTLSCSPISGHRSVSWYQQTPGQGLQFLFEYFSETQRNKGNFPGRFSGRQFSNSRSEMNVSTLELGDSALYLCASGQGGTDTQYFGPGTRLTVL.

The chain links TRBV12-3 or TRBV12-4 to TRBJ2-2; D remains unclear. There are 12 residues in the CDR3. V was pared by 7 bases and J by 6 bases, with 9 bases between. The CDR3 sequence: CASTLQPGELFF. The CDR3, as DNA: TGTGCCAGCACCCTCCAGCCCGGGGAGCTGTTTTTT.

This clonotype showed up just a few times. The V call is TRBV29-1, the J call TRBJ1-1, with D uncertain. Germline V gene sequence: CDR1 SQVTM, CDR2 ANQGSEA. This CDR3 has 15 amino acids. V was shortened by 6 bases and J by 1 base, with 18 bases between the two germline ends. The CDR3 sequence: CSVPTSSGSNTEAFF. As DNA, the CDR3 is TGCAGCGTCCCGACTTCCTCCGGGTCGAACACTGAAGCTTTCTTT.

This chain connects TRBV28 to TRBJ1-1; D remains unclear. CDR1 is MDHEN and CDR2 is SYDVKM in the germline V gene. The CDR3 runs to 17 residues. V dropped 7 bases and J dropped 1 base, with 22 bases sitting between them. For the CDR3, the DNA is TGTGCCAGCACCTCCATCCAGCAGGCCCGGACGAACACTGAAGCTTTCTTT. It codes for CASTSIQQARTNTEAFF.

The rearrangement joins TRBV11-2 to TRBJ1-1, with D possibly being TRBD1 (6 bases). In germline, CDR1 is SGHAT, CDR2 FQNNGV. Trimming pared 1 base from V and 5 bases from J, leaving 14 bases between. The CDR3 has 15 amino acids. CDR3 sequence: CASSLGGHGGTEAFF. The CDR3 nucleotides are TGTGCCAGCAGCTTAGGGGGGCACGGTGGAACTGAAGCTTTCTTT.

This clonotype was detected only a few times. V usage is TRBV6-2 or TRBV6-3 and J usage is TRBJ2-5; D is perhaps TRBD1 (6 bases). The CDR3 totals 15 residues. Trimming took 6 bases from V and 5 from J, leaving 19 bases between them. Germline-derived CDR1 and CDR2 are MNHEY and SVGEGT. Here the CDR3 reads CASSQDSSVSETQYF. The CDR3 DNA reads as TGTGCCAGCAGCCAGGACAGCTCGGTCTCGGAGACCCAGTACTTC.

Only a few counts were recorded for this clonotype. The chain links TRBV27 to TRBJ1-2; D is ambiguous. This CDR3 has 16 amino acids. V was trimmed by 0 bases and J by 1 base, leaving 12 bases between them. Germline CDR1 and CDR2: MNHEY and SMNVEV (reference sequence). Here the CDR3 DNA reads TGTGCCAGCAGTTTATCCCCATACTGGGATAACTATGGCTACACCTTC. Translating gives CASSLSPYWDNYGYTF.

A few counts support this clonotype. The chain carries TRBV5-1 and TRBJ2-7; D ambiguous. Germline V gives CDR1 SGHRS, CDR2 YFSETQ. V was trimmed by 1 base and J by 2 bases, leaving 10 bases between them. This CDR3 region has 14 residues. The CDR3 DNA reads TGCGCCAGCAGCTTGTCGGACGGAGCCTACGAGCAGTACTTC. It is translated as CASSLSDGAYEQYF.

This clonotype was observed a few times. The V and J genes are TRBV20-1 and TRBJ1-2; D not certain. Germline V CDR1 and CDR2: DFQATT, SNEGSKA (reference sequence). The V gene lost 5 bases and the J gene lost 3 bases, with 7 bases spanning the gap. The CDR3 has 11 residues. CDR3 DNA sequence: TGCAGTGCTCATGGAGACTATGGCTACACCTTC. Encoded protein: CSAHGDYGYTF.

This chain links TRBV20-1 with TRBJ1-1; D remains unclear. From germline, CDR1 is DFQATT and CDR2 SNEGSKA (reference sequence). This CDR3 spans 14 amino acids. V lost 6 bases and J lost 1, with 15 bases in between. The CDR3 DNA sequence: TGCAGTGCCAGCACACTCACTTGGAACACTGAAGCTTTCTTT. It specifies CSASTLTWNTEAFF.

The CDR3 DNA reads TGTGCCAGCACCGCCGGGGGCCACTACGAGCAGTACTTC. It yields the protein CASTAGGHYEQYF. The V gene is TRBV21-1, the J gene TRBJ2-7; the D call in the table, TRBD1, was not verified against the DNA. TRBV21-1 is an annotated pseudogene. CDR3 size: 13 residues.

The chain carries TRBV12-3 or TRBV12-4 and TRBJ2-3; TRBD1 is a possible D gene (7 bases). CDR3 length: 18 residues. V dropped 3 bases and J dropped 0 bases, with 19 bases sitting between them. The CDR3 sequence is CASSFRRGGGPSTDTQYF. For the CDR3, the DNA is TGTGCCAGCAGTTTTCGGCGTGGAGGGGGCCCTAGCACAGATACGCAGTATTTT.

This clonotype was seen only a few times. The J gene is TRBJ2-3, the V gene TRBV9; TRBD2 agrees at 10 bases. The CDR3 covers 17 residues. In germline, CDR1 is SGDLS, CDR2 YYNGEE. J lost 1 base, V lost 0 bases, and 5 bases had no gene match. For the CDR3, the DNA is TGTGCCAGCAGCGTAGCTAGCCTAGCGGGGGGCACAGATACGCAGTATTTT. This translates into CASSVASLAGGTDTQYF.

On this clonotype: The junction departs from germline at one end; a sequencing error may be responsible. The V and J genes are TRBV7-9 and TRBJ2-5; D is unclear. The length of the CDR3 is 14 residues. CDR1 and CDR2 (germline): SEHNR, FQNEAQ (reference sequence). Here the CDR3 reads CASSLVNSQETQYF. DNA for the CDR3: TGTGCCAGCAGCTTAGTGAACTCACAAGAGACTCAGTACTTC.

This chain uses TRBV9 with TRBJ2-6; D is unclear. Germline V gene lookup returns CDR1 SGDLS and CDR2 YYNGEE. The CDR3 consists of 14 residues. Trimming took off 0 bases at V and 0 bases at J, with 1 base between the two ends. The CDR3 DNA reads TGTGCCAGCAGCGTAGACTCTGGGGCCAACGTCCTGACTTTC. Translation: CASSVDSGANVLTF.

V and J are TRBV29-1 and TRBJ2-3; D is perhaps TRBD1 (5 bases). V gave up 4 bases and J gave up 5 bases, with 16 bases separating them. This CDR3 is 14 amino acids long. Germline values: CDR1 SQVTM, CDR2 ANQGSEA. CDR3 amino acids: CSVGQGNSKDTQYF. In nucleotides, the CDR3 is TGCAGCGTTGGTCAGGGCAACTCCAAAGATACGCAGTATTTT.

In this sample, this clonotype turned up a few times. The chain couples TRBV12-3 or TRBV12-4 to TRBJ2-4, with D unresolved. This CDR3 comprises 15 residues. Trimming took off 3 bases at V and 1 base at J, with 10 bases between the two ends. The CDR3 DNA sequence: TGTGCCAGCAGTTTTCGTGGGGTGGCCAAAAACATTCAGTACTTC. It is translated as CASSFRGVAKNIQYF.

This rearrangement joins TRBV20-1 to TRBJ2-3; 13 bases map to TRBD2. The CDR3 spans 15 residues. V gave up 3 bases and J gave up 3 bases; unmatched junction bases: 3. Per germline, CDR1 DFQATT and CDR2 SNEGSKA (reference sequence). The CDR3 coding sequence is TGCAGTGCTAGCGGGACTAGCGGGAAAACAGATACGCAGTATTTT. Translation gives CSASGTSGKTDTQYF.

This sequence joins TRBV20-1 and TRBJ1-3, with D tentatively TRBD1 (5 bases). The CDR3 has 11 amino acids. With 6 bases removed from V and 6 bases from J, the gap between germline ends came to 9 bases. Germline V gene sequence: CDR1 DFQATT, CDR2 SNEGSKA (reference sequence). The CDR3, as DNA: TGCAGTGCCAAGACAGAAAACACCATATATTTT. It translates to CSAKTENTIYF.